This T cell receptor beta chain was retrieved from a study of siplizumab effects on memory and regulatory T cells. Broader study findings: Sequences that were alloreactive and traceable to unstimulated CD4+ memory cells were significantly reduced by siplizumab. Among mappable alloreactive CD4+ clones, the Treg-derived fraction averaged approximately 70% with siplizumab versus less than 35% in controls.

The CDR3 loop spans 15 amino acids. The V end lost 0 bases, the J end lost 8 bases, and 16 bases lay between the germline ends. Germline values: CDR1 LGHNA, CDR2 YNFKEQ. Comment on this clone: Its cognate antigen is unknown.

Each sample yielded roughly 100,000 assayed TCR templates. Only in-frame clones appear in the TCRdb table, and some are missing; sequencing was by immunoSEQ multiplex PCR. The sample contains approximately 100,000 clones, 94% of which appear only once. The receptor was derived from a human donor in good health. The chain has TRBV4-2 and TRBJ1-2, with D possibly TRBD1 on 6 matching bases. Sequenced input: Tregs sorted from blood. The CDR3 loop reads CASSQDNHRVGGYTF. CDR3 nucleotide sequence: TGTGCCAGCAGCCAAGACAATCACAGGGTAGGCGGCTACACCTTC.